Below are 3 T cell receptor beta chains sequenced from a single sample in a study of identical twins. One entry per CDR3 protein results from TCRdb running MiXCR on the 5' RACE reads. The data show about 500,000 distinct CDR3 sequences, around an eighth seen once. The sample was also linked to a second study, of yellow fever vaccine responses in identical twins.

The sequenced material came from CD4+ T cells sorted from blood. Receptors were obtained from a woman aged 18-29 years in good health.

This clonotype has more than one count but fewer than ten. The rearrangement links TRBV7-9 to TRBJ2-1; D unresolved. The germline gives CDR1 SEHNR, CDR2 FQNEAQ (reference sequence). The length of the CDR3 is 15 residues. V was pared by 5 bases and J by 3 bases, with 14 bases between. This chain's CDR3 is CASSLVGGIYNEQFF. The DNA of the CDR3 is TGTGCCAGCAGCCTGGTCGGTGGTATCTACAATGAGCAGTTCTTC.

This rearrangement joins TRBV29-1 to TRBJ2-1, with a possible D match to TRBD1 (6 bases). Germline-derived CDR1 and CDR2 are SQVTM and ANQGSEA. V shed 5 bases and J shed 0 bases, with 11 bases lying between them. The CDR3 runs to 14 residues. CDR3 nucleotide sequence: TGCAGCGTTCAAGGGGGTAGCTCCTACAATGAGCAGTTCTTC. Amino acids: CSVQGGSSYNEQFF.

This clonotype was seen only a few times. The chain has TRBV5-1 and TRBJ2-1; D not certain. Trimming left V 2 bases short and J 0 bases short, with 9 bases between. The CDR3 is 15 residues long. Germline lookup yields CDR1 SGHRS and CDR2 YFSETQ. Here the CDR3 reads CASSFGRPSYNEQFF. In DNA, the CDR3 is TGCGCCAGCAGCTTCGGACGGCCCTCCTACAATGAGCAGTTCTTC.